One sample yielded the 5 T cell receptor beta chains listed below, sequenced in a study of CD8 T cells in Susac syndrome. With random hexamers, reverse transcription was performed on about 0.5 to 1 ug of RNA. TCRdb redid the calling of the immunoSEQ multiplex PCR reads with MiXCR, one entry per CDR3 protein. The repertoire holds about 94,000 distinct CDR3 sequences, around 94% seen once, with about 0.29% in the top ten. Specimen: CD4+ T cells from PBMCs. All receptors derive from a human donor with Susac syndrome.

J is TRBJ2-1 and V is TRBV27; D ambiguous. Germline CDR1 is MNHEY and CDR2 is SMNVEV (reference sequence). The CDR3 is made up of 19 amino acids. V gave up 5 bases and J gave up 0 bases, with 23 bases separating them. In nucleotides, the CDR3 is TGTGCCAGCAGTGGCCCTGGGATAATAGCATATAGCTCCTACAATGAGCAGTTCTTC. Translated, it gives CASSGPGIIAYSSYNEQFF.

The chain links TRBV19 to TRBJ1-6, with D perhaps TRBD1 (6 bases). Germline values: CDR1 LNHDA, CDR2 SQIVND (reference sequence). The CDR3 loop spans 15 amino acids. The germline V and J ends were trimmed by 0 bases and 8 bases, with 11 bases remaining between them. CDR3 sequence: CASSIEGAKDSPLHF. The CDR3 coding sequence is TGTGCCAGTAGTATAGAGGGGGCCAAGGATTCACCCCTCCACTTT. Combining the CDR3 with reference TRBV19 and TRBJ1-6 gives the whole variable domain DGGITQSPKYLFRKEGQNVTLSCEQNLNHDAMYWYRQDPGQGLRLIYYSQIVNDFQKGDIAEGYSVSREKKESFPLTVTSAQKNPTAFYLCASSIEGAKDSPLHFGNGTRLTVT.

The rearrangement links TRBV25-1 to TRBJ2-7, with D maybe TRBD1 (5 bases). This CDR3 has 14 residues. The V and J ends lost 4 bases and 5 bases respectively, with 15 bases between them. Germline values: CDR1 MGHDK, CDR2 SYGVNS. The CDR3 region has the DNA TGTGCCAGCAGTGCCTTGGGGCCATCGGACGAGCAGTACTTC. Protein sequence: CASSALGPSDEQYF.

CDR3 protein: CASSEGRGGLETQYF. DNA for the CDR3: TGTGCCAGCAGTGAAGGACGGGGGGGCCTTGAGACCCAGTACTTC. This chain joins TRBV2 and TRBJ2-5; 8 bases match TRBD2. J lost 5 bases, V lost 1 base, and 6 bases had no gene match. This CDR3 comprises 15 residues. Looked up from germline, CDR1 is SNHLY and CDR2 is FYNNEI. The whole variable domain, filled in from reference TRBV2 and TRBJ2-5, reads EPEVTQTPSHQVTQMGQEVILRCVPISNHLYFYWYRQILGQKVEFLVSFYNNEISEKSEIFDDQFSVERPDGSNFTLKIRSTKLEDSAMYFCASSEGRGGLETQYFGPGTRLLVL.

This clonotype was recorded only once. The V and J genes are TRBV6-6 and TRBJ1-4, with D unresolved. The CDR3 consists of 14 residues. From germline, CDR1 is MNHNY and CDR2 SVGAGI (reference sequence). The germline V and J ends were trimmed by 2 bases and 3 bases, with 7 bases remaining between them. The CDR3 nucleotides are TGTGCCAGCAGTTACCGGGCCTCTAATGAAAAACTGTTTTTT. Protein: CASSYRASNEKLFF.